This entry lists 21 T cell receptor beta chains sequenced from one sample in a study of blood T cell repertoires in COVID-19. Generated by immunoSEQ multiplex PCR, the TCRdb table keeps only in-frame clones and is missing some. The table includes 85,000 to 130,000 clones, just under 95% detected once. Source material: peripheral blood. The source of these receptors is an older man with acute or convalescent COVID-19.

V gene TRBV18 combines with J gene TRBJ2-2; D might be TRBD2 (5 bases). V was shortened by 3 bases and J by 0 bases, with 11 bases between the two germline ends. This CDR3 is 16 amino acids long. CDR1 and CDR2 (germline): KGHSH, LQKENI. In nucleotides, the CDR3 is TGTGCCAGCTCACCCGGGATCTTTACGAACACCGGGGAGCTGTTTTTT. This encodes CASSPGIFTNTGELFF.

The chain employs TRBV4-3 and TRBJ2-7; D gene uncertain. CDR3 length equals 13 residues. V was cut by 0 bases and J by 4 bases, with 7 bases left in between. Germline V lookup: CDR1 LGHNA, CDR2 YSLEER. CDR3 in amino acids: CASSQDLPYEQYF. DNA of the CDR3: TGCGCCAGCAGCCAAGATCTTCCTTACGAGCAGTACTTC.

The V gene is TRBV21-1, the J gene TRBJ1-5; the D call TRBD1 from the table was never checked on the DNA. TRBV21-1 is given as a pseudogene. This CDR3 spans 15 amino acids. The CDR3: CASSQLTGGAQPQHF. Written as DNA, the CDR3 is TGTGCCAGCAGCCAACTGACAGGGGGCGCTCAGCCCCAGCATTTT.

The rearrangement links TRBV10-3 to TRBJ2-1; the match to TRBD2 covers 8 bases. V shed 0 bases and J 9 bases; nucleotides not matched to a gene: 4. Germline V gene data show CDR1 as ENHRY and CDR2 as SYGVKD. CDR3 size: 14 residues. The CDR3 here is CAISESGLVSEQFF. The CDR3 coding sequence is TGTGCCATCAGTGAGTCGGGACTAGTATCTGAGCAGTTCTTC.

The gene calls are TRBV3-1 (or the pseudogene TRBV3-2) and TRBJ2-7, with D tentatively TRBD2 (6 bases). This CDR3 has 15 amino acids. Between the trimmed V and J ends, which lost 0 bases and 3 bases, there was a span of 12 bases. Germline CDR1 LGHDT, CDR2 YNNKEL (reference sequence). The CDR3 protein is CASSQDGGVGYEQYF. The CDR3 DNA reads TGTGCCAGCAGCCAAGATGGCGGGGTGGGCTACGAGCAGTACTTC.

In DNA, the CDR3 is TGTGCCAGCAGTGGGACAGCCCAAGAGACCCAGTACTTC. It translates to CASSGTAQETQYF. This chain connects TRBV25-1 to TRBJ2-5; TRBD1 might be the D (6 bases). CDR1 is MGHDK, CDR2 SYGVNS, per germline. The CDR3 length is 13 residues. Deletions cut 4 bases from V and 1 base from J, with 7 bases between.

CDR3 region: CASGSGTGKWVRVGNTIYF. For the CDR3, the DNA is TGTGCCAGCGGGTCCGGGACAGGGAAGTGGGTACGCGTTGGGAACACCATATATTTT. The chain is built from TRBV4-2 and TRBJ1-3, with TRBD1 identical over 9 bases. The CDR3 has 19 amino acids. The junction had 24 bases not matched to a gene; V was cut back by 8 bases and J by 7 bases. The germline V gene has CDR1 LGHNA and CDR2 YNFKEQ.

This sequence joins TRBV4-3 and TRBJ2-7; 11 positions match TRBD2. V was clipped by 0 bases and J by 4 bases; unmatched bases: 2. Germline assignment: CDR1 LGHNA and CDR2 YSLEER. The length of the CDR3 is 15 residues. DNA for the CDR3: TGCGCCAGCAGCCAAGAGACTAGCGGGAAGTACGAGCAGTACTTC. This translates into CASSQETSGKYEQYF.

A few counts support this clone. The chain joins TRBV10-3 to TRBJ2-3; D unclear. The V gene lost 4 bases and the J gene lost 1 base, with 6 bases spanning the gap. Germline values: CDR1 ENHRY, CDR2 SYGVKD. The CDR3 is 13 residues long. The CDR3 sequence: CAISGTGTDTQYF. The CDR3 bases are TGTGCCATCAGTGGTACAGGCACAGATACGCAGTATTTT.

The gene calls are TRBV11-3 and TRBJ1-1; D perhaps matches TRBD1 (6 bases). The CDR3 is 14 amino acids. Per the germline V gene, CDR1 is SGHNT and CDR2 is YENEEA. V dropped 5 bases and J dropped 4 bases, with 14 bases sitting between them. This chain's CDR3 is CASSLSGHPTEAFF. The CDR3 nucleotides are TGTGCCAGCAGCCTCTCGGGACACCCCACTGAAGCTTTCTTT.

In its sample, this clone ranks as medium-sized. The rearrangement links TRBV7-9 to TRBJ2-3; 12 bases fit TRBD2. The V and J ends lost 1 base and 3 bases, in that order; junction bases with no gene match: 2. The CDR3 extends over 16 amino acids. The germline V gene encodes CDR1 SEHNR and CDR2 FQNEAQ (reference sequence). The CDR3 DNA reads TGTGCCAGCAGCTTAGTTGGGACTAGCGGGACAGATACGCAGTATTTT. Its translation: CASSLVGTSGTDTQYF.

This sequence joins TRBV6-4 and TRBJ2-3, with a weak D call TRBD2 (6 bases). Germline assignment: CDR1 MRHNA and CDR2 SNTAGT. V gave up 4 bases and J gave up 1 base, with 12 bases separating them. The CDR3 runs 15 residues. CDR3 in DNA: TGTGCCAGCAGTGCCCGGGGGACCGGCACAGATACGCAGTATTTT. It encodes CASSARGTGTDTQYF.

This chain connects TRBV13 to TRBJ2-2; 7 positions match TRBD2. V gave up 7 bases and J gave up 7 bases; unmatched junction bases: 9. The CDR3 consists of 14 residues. Germline CDR1 is PRHDT and CDR2 is FYEKMQ (reference sequence). In DNA form, the CDR3 reads TGTGCCAGCACTACCGCGGGGGTCAACGGGGAGCTGTTTTTT. Protein product: CASTTAGVNGELFF.

V usage is TRBV5-8 and J usage is TRBJ1-5, with D unresolved. The V gene's germline CDR1 is SGHTS and CDR2 YDEGEE. Trimming left V 0 bases short and J 4 bases short, with 8 bases between. The CDR3 has 14 residues. This chain's CDR3 is CASSLGQLNQPQHF. The CDR3 DNA follows: TGTGCCAGCAGCTTGGGGCAGTTAAATCAGCCCCAGCATTTT.

This chain joins TRBV7-2 and TRBJ2-1; a weak D match, TRBD2 (6 bases). Germline V CDR1 and CDR2: SGHTA, FQGNSA. V lost 4 bases and J lost 0, with 13 bases in between. The CDR3 is made up of 16 amino acids. CDR3 DNA: TGTGCCAGCAGCTCCCCCGCGGGGACCTCCTACAATGAGCAGTTCTTC. This sequence encodes CASSSPAGTSYNEQFF.

Turning to this clone: The junction departs from the called germline gene at one end, perhaps through a read error. This chain links TRBV7-9 with TRBJ1-2, with 8 bases that match TRBD1. Germline V gene sequence: CDR1 SEHNR, CDR2 FQNEAQ (reference sequence). There are 11 residues in the CDR3. The CDR3 spells CASSSPQGAFF. As DNA, the CDR3 is TGTGCCAGCAGCAGTCCCCAGGGGGCTTTCTTC.

The CDR3 DNA follows: TGTGCCAGCAGCTTGATGTTGGCAGAAGACACAGATACGCAGTATTTT. Translating gives CASSLMLAEDTDTQYF. This rearrangement joins TRBV5-4 to TRBJ2-3; D unresolved. This CDR3 has 16 residues. Trimming shortened V by 1 base and J by 2 bases, and 14 bases separated the two germline ends. Germline V gene lookup returns CDR1 SGHNT and CDR2 YYREEE (reference sequence).

This clone came up once. The chain recombines TRBV18 with TRBJ1-6; perhaps TRBD1 as D (5 bases). The CDR3 runs 16 residues. Trimming shortened V by 0 bases and J by 6 bases, and 12 bases separated the two germline ends. Germline assignment: CDR1 KGHSH and CDR2 LQKENI. DNA of the CDR3: TGTGCCAGCTCACCACCGTACGCCGGGGGTAATTCACCCCTCCACTTT. Protein sequence: CASSPPYAGGNSPLHF.

This clone was recorded once. V and J are TRBV5-1 and TRBJ2-1; the match to TRBD2 covers 7 bases. This CDR3 is 19 amino acids long. V shed 0 bases, J shed 0 bases, and the junction held 12 bases outside the gene matches. From germline, CDR1 is SGHRS and CDR2 YFSETQ. The CDR3 DNA reads as TGCGCCAGCAGCTTGGGGGTCCTCACTAGCGCCGGCTCCTACAATGAGCAGTTCTTC. This encodes CASSLGVLTSAGSYNEQFF.

This sequence joins TRBV6-1 and TRBJ1-2; TRBD1 matches 8 bases. Germline CDR1 is MNHNS and CDR2 is SASEGT. The CDR3 sequence is 13 residues long. V shed 2 bases and J 7 bases; nucleotides not matched to a gene: 3. Here the CDR3 reads CASSERQGAGYTF. CDR3 coding DNA: TGTGCCAGCAGTGAACGGCAGGGGGCTGGCTACACCTTC.

V usage is TRBV7-9 and J usage is TRBJ1-1; TRBD1 matches at 9 bases. The CDR3 runs 14 residues. The trim removed 5 bases at V and 6 bases at J, leaving 7 bases unmatched. CDR1 SEHNR and CDR2 FQNEAQ come from the germline V gene (reference sequence). The CDR3 DNA reads TGTGCCAGCAGCCTCGGACAGGGGCGTCCTGAAGCTTTCTTT. Protein product: CASSLGQGRPEAFF.